What follows are 26 T cell receptor beta chains derived from one specimen sequenced in a study of CD8+ T cells in alopecia areata. cDNA prepared by RNA extraction and subsequent reverse transcription served as the template for sequencing. Measured with immunoSEQ multiplex PCR; TCRdb has only the in-frame clones, and not every one. The sample holds some 180,000 clones, 56% seen once. The material sequenced was CD8+ T cells sorted from blood. Receptor source: a human donor in good health.

The sample holds a few counts of this clone. The V gene is TRBV5-1, the J gene TRBJ2-7, with D tentatively TRBD1 (6 bases). CDR1 and CDR2 (germline): SGHRS, YFSETQ. V was pared by 5 bases and J by 3 bases, with 18 bases between. The CDR3 consists of 15 residues. This chain's CDR3 is CASSRDRDINYEQYF. CDR3 in DNA: TGCGCCAGCAGTAGAGACCGGGACATCAACTACGAGCAGTACTTC.

The V gene is TRBV6-5, the J gene TRBJ1-1; 7 bases fit TRBD1. Losses at the gene ends were 2 bases for V and 0 bases for J; bases not matched to a gene: 6. This CDR3 region has 16 residues. The germline CDR1 and CDR2 sequences are MNHEY and SVGAGI. The CDR3 DNA sequence: TGTGCCAGCAGTTACCTCAAGGGGACAGTGAACACTGAAGCTTTCTTT. Translating it yields CASSYLKGTVNTEAFF.

The chain carries TRBV15 and TRBJ1-2, with TRBD1 matching over 11 bases. Germline CDR1 and CDR2: LNHNV and YYDKDF (reference sequence). The V segment lost 0 bases and the J segment 9 bases; nucleotides outside the gene matches: 3. The CDR3 runs 14 residues. CDR3 DNA: TGTGCCACCAGCAGAGAGGGACAGGGGGAACGCTACACCTTC. Residues: CATSREGQGERYTF.

This clone turned up a few times. The chain has TRBV5-6 and TRBJ2-1, with 12 bases identical to TRBD2. With 4 bases clipped from V and 10 bases from J, the junction kept 12 bases outside the gene matches. CDR1 and CDR2 (germline): SGHDT, YYEEEE. CDR3 length: 16 amino acids. Here the CDR3 DNA reads TGTGCCAGCAGCCCCACTAGCGGGGGGCCGTTTGACGAGCAGTTCTTC. Translating it yields CASSPTSGGPFDEQFF.

Of note for this clone: A read error likely explains this, since a far larger clone differs by one base. J is TRBJ1-6 and V is TRBV6-5; D not resolved. Trimming cost V 0 bases and J 5 bases, with 8 bases left between them. CDR3 length equals 15 residues. Germline V gives CDR1 MNHEY, CDR2 SVGAGI. The CDR3 protein is CASSYSTRDNSPLHF. CDR3 coding DNA: TGTGCCAGCAGTTACTCGACAAGGGATAATTCACCCCTCCACTTT.

Ten or more counts support this clone. Germline is not matched at one junction end, which may reflect a read error. Distinct nucleotide sequences in the sample also encode this CDR3. This CDR3 is CASSYSDEQYF. Written as DNA, the CDR3 is TGTGCCAGCAGTTACTCCGACGAGCAGTACTTC. The chain recombines TRBV6-5 with TRBJ2-7; no reliable D call. The germline V gene has CDR1 MNHEY and CDR2 SVGAGI. The CDR3 runs 11 residues.

The CDR3 DNA is TGTGCTAGTGGTTCCGACACCTCCGGGGATGGCTACACCTTC. Translation gives CASGSDTSGDGYTF. The chain uses TRBV12-5 and TRBJ1-2; D is undetermined. Germline V CDR1 and CDR2: LGHNT, FRNRAP. Trimming took off 4 bases at V and 6 bases at J, with 15 bases between the two ends. The CDR3 has 14 residues.

The rearrangement joins TRBV2 to TRBJ2-1; TRBD2 aligns across 10 bases. Germline trimming cut 6 bases from V and 6 bases from J; bases unmatched to any gene: 8. This CDR3 spans 15 amino acids. Germline V CDR1 and CDR2: SNHLY, FYNNEI. This CDR3 reads CASSGTSGVLNEQFF. CDR3 sequence (DNA): TGTGCCAGCAGCGGAACTAGCGGGGTCCTCAATGAGCAGTTCTTC.

The gene calls are TRBV29-1 and TRBJ1-2; D is unclear. Germline CDR1 reads SQVTM; CDR2 reads ANQGSEA. The CDR3 has 14 residues. Between the trimmed V and J ends, which lost 0 bases and 0 bases, there was a span of 8 bases. Here the CDR3 reads CSVEEGRANYGYTF. CDR3 bases: TGCAGCGTTGAAGAAGGGAGAGCTAACTATGGCTACACCTTC.

The chain employs TRBV4-1 and TRBJ1-2; D unresolved. The CDR3 is made up of 13 amino acids. V lost 0 bases and J 4 bases, leaving 6 bases between the germline ends. Germline V gene data show CDR1 as MGHRA and CDR2 as YSYEKL. The CDR3 DNA sequence: TGCGCCAGCAGCCAAGATTTGGCCTATGGCTACACCTTC. It yields the protein CASSQDLAYGYTF.

The gene calls are TRBV7-2 and TRBJ1-2; the D is unclear. Germline V gene data show CDR1 as SGHTA and CDR2 as FQGNSA. V lost 3 bases and J lost 0, with 11 bases in between. The CDR3 length is 15 residues. In nucleotides, the CDR3 is TGTGCCAGCAGCTTTCTGACTCGAGCTAACTATGGCTACACCTTC. This sequence encodes CASSFLTRANYGYTF. The complete variable domain, with remaining parts taken from reference TRBV7-2 and TRBJ1-2, reads GAGVSQSPSNKVTEKGKDVELRCDPISGHTALYWYRQSLGQGLEFLIYFQGNSAPDKSGLPSDRFSAERTGGSVSTLTIQRTQQEDSAVYLCASSFLTRANYGYTFGSGTRLTVV.

The chain couples TRBV7-8 to TRBJ2-2; 7 bases are a match to TRBD1. Trimming cost V 6 bases and J 4 bases; bases outside gene matches: 11. The CDR3 spans 16 residues. Germline CDR1 SGHVS, CDR2 FQNEAQ. CDR3 coding DNA: TGTGCCAGCAGTTCGAGCCCACAGGGGCCCACCGGGGAGCTGTTTTTT. It translates to CASSSSPQGPTGELFF.

The sample holds a few counts of this clone. The V call is TRBV27, the J call TRBJ1-1, with 8 bases matching TRBD1. This CDR3 comprises 14 residues. Trimming took 4 bases from V and 3 from J; bases not matched to a gene: 4. CDR1 MNHEY and CDR2 SMNVEV come from the germline V gene (reference sequence). The DNA of the CDR3 is TGTGCCAGCAGTTCAGGGGGCTGGGACACTGAAGCTTTCTTT. Protein sequence: CASSSGGWDTEAFF.

This clone has just a few counts. The chain has TRBV11-2 and TRBJ1-1; 7 positions match TRBD1. J was trimmed by 1 base and V by 5 bases; bases with no gene match: 7. The CDR3 length is 15 residues. The V gene's germline CDR1 is SGHAT and CDR2 FQNNGV. The CDR3 DNA sequence: TGTGCCAGCAGCCCGCCGGACAGGCAGAACACTGAAGCTTTCTTT. Amino acids: CASSPPDRQNTEAFF.

The chain has TRBV29-1 and TRBJ1-5; D is unresolved. Germline assignment: CDR1 SQVTM and CDR2 ANQGSEA. The CDR3 extends over 17 amino acids. V shed 8 bases and J shed 3 bases, with 26 bases lying between them. CDR3 sequence (DNA): TGCAGCCCAATCTTGCGGCGGGAACGGCCGTTCAATCAGCCCCAGCATTTT. Its protein is CSPILRRERPFNQPQHF.

This chain connects TRBV28 to TRBJ2-3; D is unresolved. The CDR3 sequence is 11 residues long. In germline, CDR1 is MDHEN, CDR2 SYDVKM. V was trimmed by 6 bases and J by 2 bases, leaving 3 bases between them. CDR3 in DNA: TGTGCCAGCAGCCCCACAGATACGCAGTATTTT. It is translated as CASSPTDTQYF.

V gene TRBV7-6 combines with J gene TRBJ1-1; the D is unclear. Per the germline V gene, CDR1 is SGHVS and CDR2 is FNYEAQ. The ends were cut back, 5 bases at V and 6 bases at J, with 13 bases in the middle. The CDR3 sequence is 13 residues long. In nucleotides, the CDR3 is TGTGCCAGCAGCCCTACGAGGATGGCTGAAGCTTTCTTT. It specifies CASSPTRMAEAFF. Combining the CDR3 with reference TRBV7-6 and TRBJ1-1 gives the whole variable domain GAGVSQSPRYKVTKRGQDVALRCDPISGHVSLYWYRQALGQGPEFLTYFNYEAQQDKSGLPNDRFSAERPEGSISTLTIQRTEQRDSAMYRCASSPTRMAEAFFGQGTRLTVV.

This clone turned up a few times. The same CDR3 is also encoded by other DNA sequences in this sample. This sequence joins TRBV4-1 and TRBJ1-2, with D perhaps TRBD1 (6 bases). The CDR3 contains 13 residues. With 1 base removed from V and 6 bases from J, the gap between germline ends came to 9 bases. CDR1 is MGHRA and CDR2 is YSYEKL in the germline V gene. The CDR3 region is CASSQVAGDGYTF. In DNA, the CDR3 is TGCGCCAGCAGCCAAGTGGCAGGGGATGGCTACACCTTC.

The genes are TRBV5-1 and TRBJ1-5; D call uncertain. The CDR3 is 14 amino acids. V lost 4 bases to trimming and J lost 5 bases, with 13 bases between them. Germline values: CDR1 SGHRS, CDR2 YFSETQ. This CDR3 is CASSIRVEDQPQHF. The DNA of the CDR3 is TGCGCCAGCAGCATAAGGGTGGAGGATCAGCCCCAGCATTTT.

The chain has TRBV4-1 and TRBJ1-2, with D unresolved. V was shortened by 0 bases and J by 7 bases, with 15 bases between the two germline ends. Germline CDR1 reads MGHRA; CDR2 reads YSYEKL. The CDR3 contains 15 residues. The CDR3 reads CASSQDGLQRSGYTF. As DNA, the CDR3 is TGCGCCAGCAGCCAAGATGGACTCCAACGGAGTGGCTACACCTTC.

This clone was recorded only once. The CDR3 loop reads CASSQGLAGGEQFF. In DNA, the CDR3 is TGTGCCAGCAGCCAGGGGCTAGCGGGGGGTGAGCAGTTCTTC. The chain couples TRBV7-6 to TRBJ2-1; 11 bases map to TRBD2. The V gene end was trimmed by 5 bases and the J gene end by 9 bases; junction bases not matched to a gene: 6. Germline V lookup: CDR1 SGHVS, CDR2 FNYEAQ. This CDR3 has 14 residues. The entire variable domain, with the rest obtained from reference TRBV7-6 and TRBJ2-1, is as follows: GAGVSQSPRYKVTKRGQDVALRCDPISGHVSLYWYRQALGQGPEFLTYFNYEAQQDKSGLPNDRFSAERPEGSISTLTIQRTEQRDSAMYRCASSQGLAGGEQFFGPGTRLTVL.

This clone was detected a few times. The chain uses TRBV25-1 and TRBJ2-4; perhaps TRBD2 as D (5 bases). The CDR3 is 11 residues long. Germline V gives CDR1 MGHDK, CDR2 SYGVNS. V was trimmed by 4 bases and J by 7 bases, leaving 5 bases between them. The CDR3 spells CASSGGNIQYF. For the CDR3, the DNA is TGTGCCAGCAGTGGAGGGAACATTCAGTACTTC.

V gene TRBV29-1 combines with J gene TRBJ1-1; D unresolved. With 2 bases removed from V and 0 bases from J, the gap between germline ends came to 13 bases. This CDR3 is 15 amino acids long. The germline V gene encodes CDR1 SQVTM and CDR2 ANQGSEA. CDR3 coding DNA: TGCAGCGTTGAACAGACCGGGTGGTTGAACACTGAAGCTTTCTTT. Translation: CSVEQTGWLNTEAFF.

This clone occurred a few times. The genes are TRBV4-1 and TRBJ2-2, with unresolved D. Germline CDR1 is MGHRA and CDR2 is YSYEKL. With 5 bases removed from V and 2 bases from J, the gap between germline ends came to 3 bases. The CDR3 has 12 amino acids. This CDR3 reads CASSENTGELFF. As DNA, the CDR3 is TGCGCCAGCAGCGAAAACACCGGGGAGCTGTTTTTT.

The rearrangement joins TRBV13 to TRBJ2-3; D is ambiguous. Trimming cost V 1 base and J 0 bases, with 8 bases left between them. This CDR3 has 15 residues. Looked up from germline, CDR1 is PRHDT and CDR2 is FYEKMQ (reference sequence). This CDR3 reads CASSLAADSTDTQYF. In nucleotides, the CDR3 is TGTGCCAGCAGCTTAGCGGCGGACAGCACAGATACGCAGTATTTT.

The chain recombines TRBV5-6 with TRBJ1-2, with D perhaps matching TRBD1 (5 bases). Trimming pared 4 bases from V and 4 bases from J, leaving 11 bases between. The CDR3 is made up of 13 amino acids. The germline CDR1 and CDR2 sequences are SGHDT and YYEEEE. CDR3 coding DNA: TGTGCCAGCAGCCTGGGACGGGTCTATGGCTACACCTTC. It is translated as CASSLGRVYGYTF.